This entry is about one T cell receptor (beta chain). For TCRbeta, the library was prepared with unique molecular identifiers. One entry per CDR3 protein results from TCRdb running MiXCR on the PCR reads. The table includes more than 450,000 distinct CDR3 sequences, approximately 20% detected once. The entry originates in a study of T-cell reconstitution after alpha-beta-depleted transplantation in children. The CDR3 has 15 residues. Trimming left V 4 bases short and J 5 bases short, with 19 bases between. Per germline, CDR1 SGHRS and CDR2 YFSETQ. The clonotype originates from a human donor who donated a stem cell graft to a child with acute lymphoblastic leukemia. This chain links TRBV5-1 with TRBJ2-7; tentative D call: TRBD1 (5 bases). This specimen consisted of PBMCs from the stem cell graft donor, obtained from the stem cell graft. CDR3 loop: CASSPSEQGIDEQYF. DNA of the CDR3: TGCGCCAGCAGCCCATCGGAGCAGGGAATCGACGAGCAGTACTTC.